The 24 T cell receptor beta chains listed next were all sequenced from one sample in a study of blood T cells in healthy people across ages. It was with a sample-barcoded 5' primer and a J-beta primer mix that a second PCR of about 7 to 12 cycles was run. From the 5' RACE reads, TCRdb called clonotypes with MiXCR, one entry per CDR3 protein. Seen here are fewer than 2,000,000 distinct CDR3 sequences, about 31% observed once, and the top ten hold about 11%. Input material: blood. The receptor set was obtained from a woman aged 25 to 39 in good health.

This sequence joins TRBV6-1 and TRBJ1-2; TRBD1 agrees at 8 bases. Germline values: CDR1 MNHNS, CDR2 SASEGT. V was clipped by 11 bases and J by 5 bases; unmatched bases: 7. This CDR3 spans 12 amino acids. CDR3 loop: CAYRGMEYGYTF. CDR3 sequence (DNA): TGTGCCTACAGGGGGATGGAATATGGCTACACCTTC.

This clonotype was seen a few times. The rearrangement uses TRBV15 and TRBJ2-1, with 11 bases fitting TRBD2. The CDR3 has 16 residues. CDR1 is LNHNV and CDR2 is YYDKDF in the germline V gene (reference sequence). The V gene end was trimmed by 0 bases and the J gene end by 7 bases; junction bases not matched to a gene: 5. CDR3 region: CATSREPRLAGNEQFF. CDR3 DNA sequence: TGTGCCACCAGCAGAGAACCTAGACTAGCGGGAAATGAGCAGTTCTTC.

This clonotype has at least ten counts. V gene TRBV7-3 combines with J gene TRBJ2-4, with 7 bases aligning to TRBD2. The germline V gene encodes CDR1 SGHTA and CDR2 FQGTGA. The V gene end was trimmed by 5 bases and the J gene end by 8 bases; junction bases not matched to a gene: 12. This CDR3 comprises 15 residues. The CDR3, as DNA: TGTGCCAGCAGCCCCTACGGGGGAGGGTCGTACATTCAGTACTTC. It specifies CASSPYGGGSYIQYF.

This clonotype was found a few times. V and J are TRBV18 and TRBJ1-6; TRBD1 matches at 8 bases. Germline assignment: CDR1 KGHSH and CDR2 LQKENI. This CDR3 spans 15 amino acids. Unmatched junction bases numbered 4, after V lost 4 bases and J lost 5 bases. For the CDR3, the DNA is TGTGCCAGCTCACTCTCGACAGGGGATAATTCACCCCTCCACTTT. Translated, it gives CASSLSTGDNSPLHF.

This clonotype showed up many times. The DNA of the CDR3 is TGTGCCAGCAGTCCAGACAGGGTGAATGAGCAGTTCTTC. Its translation is CASSPDRVNEQFF. This chain links TRBV6-2 or TRBV6-3 with TRBJ2-1; TRBD1 matches 7 bases. The V gene's germline CDR1 is MNHEY and CDR2 SVGEGT. This CDR3 is 13 amino acids long. V lost 5 bases to trimming and J lost 7 bases; unmatched junction nucleotides: 5.

V gene TRBV12-3 or TRBV12-4 combines with J gene TRBJ1-1, with D uncertain. The CDR3 is 12 amino acids. Trimming shortened V by 6 bases and J by 5 bases, and 10 bases separated the two germline ends. In DNA form, the CDR3 reads TGTGCCAGCAGGCCCCTGACTACTGAAGCTTTCTTT. As protein: CASRPLTTEAFF.

With regard to this clonotype: One end of the junction does not line up with germline, which may come from a read error. This CDR3 reads CTTSRARTSGRITDTQYF. The CDR3 bases are TGTACCACCAGCAGAGCCCGGACTAGCGGGAGGATCACAGATACGCAGTATTTT. The V gene is TRBV15, the J gene TRBJ2-3; 14 nucleotides align to TRBD2. CDR3 length: 18 amino acids. The V gene's germline CDR1 is LNHNV and CDR2 YYDKDF (reference sequence).

This chain uses TRBV3-1 with TRBJ2-4; D is possibly TRBD1 (6 bases). Germline V gene sequence: CDR1 LGHDT, CDR2 YNNKEL (reference sequence). The V end was cut by 8 bases, the J end by 11 bases, with 22 bases between. This CDR3 contains 14 residues. This chain's CDR3 is CASQVAPGQTVQYF. Written as DNA, the CDR3 is TGTGCCAGCCAAGTCGCTCCGGGACAAACCGTTCAGTACTTC.

To note about this clonotype: Germline is not matched at one junction end, which may reflect a read error. The chain carries TRBV24-1 and TRBJ1-5; D unclear. This CDR3 has 14 residues. Germline CDR1 reads KGHDR; CDR2 reads SFDVKD. Here the CDR3 DNA reads TGTGCCTCCAGTGCCGCCTACAGCAATCAGCCCCAGCATTTT. Amino acids: CASSAAYSNQPQHF.

The genes are TRBV5-1 and TRBJ2-1; D perhaps matches TRBD1 (6 bases). Germline V gives CDR1 SGHRS, CDR2 YFSETQ. The CDR3 is made up of 15 amino acids. The germline V and J ends were trimmed by 2 bases and 2 bases, with 11 bases remaining between them. DNA for the CDR3: TGCGCCAGCAGCTTTGATCAGGGGACCTACAATGAGCAGTTCTTC. Amino acids: CASSFDQGTYNEQFF.

This chain uses TRBV12-3 or TRBV12-4 with TRBJ2-7, with 10 positions matching TRBD2. The CDR3 consists of 12 residues. V was pared by 3 bases and J by 11 bases, with 4 bases of the junction left unmatched. This CDR3 is CASSLGLAKEYF. The CDR3 region has the DNA TGTGCCAGCAGTTTGGGACTAGCGAAGGAGTACTTC.

The CDR3 nucleotides read TGTGCCAGCAGCAAACTAACAGGAGCTACGAACACCGGGGAGCTGTTTTTT. Amino acids: CASSKLTGATNTGELFF. J is TRBJ2-2 and V is TRBV7-3, with TRBD1 as a possible D gene (5 bases). The CDR3 loop spans 17 amino acids. Trimming took 5 bases from V and 0 from J, leaving 16 bases between them. CDR1 and CDR2 from the germline V gene are SGHTA and FQGTGA. Full variable domain (outside the CDR3, taken from reference TRBV7-3 and TRBJ2-2): GAGVSQTPSNKVTEKGKYVELRCDPISGHTALYWYRQSLGQGPEFLIYFQGTGAADDSGLPNDRFFAVRPEGSVSTLKIQRTERGDSAVYLCASSKLTGATNTGELFFGEGSRLTVL.

This clonotype showed up just a few times. The CDR3 DNA reads TGTGCCACCCTATGGTCCGGGTCCGGCAATCAGCCCCAGCATTTT. Its protein product is CATLWSGSGNQPQHF. The chain has TRBV6-1 and TRBJ1-5; D is unresolved. The CDR3 length is 15 residues. V was trimmed by 10 bases and J by 2 bases, leaving 18 bases between them. Germline loops: CDR1 MNHNS, CDR2 SASEGT.

Remarks on this clonotype: At one boundary the junction diverges from the germline segment, which might be a read error. DNA of the CDR3: TGTACCAGCTGGGGAGAGACCCAGTACTTC. As protein: CTSWGETQYF. The chain combines TRBV7-8 with TRBJ2-7, with no clear D. The J call is uncertain, as TRBJ2-5 better fits the DNA end. CDR3 length equals 10 residues. Germline CDR1 reads SGHVS; CDR2 reads FQNEAQ.

This chain connects TRBV20-1 to TRBJ2-7; 8 nucleotides agree with TRBD2. Germline loops: CDR1 DFQATT, CDR2 SNEGSKA (reference sequence). This CDR3 spans 15 amino acids. Germline trimming cut 1 base from V and 5 bases from J; bases unmatched to any gene: 10. CDR3 DNA: TGCAGTGCTAGAGCCCTGAGGCGGGAGGTCCACGAGCAGTACTTC. This gives the protein CSARALRREVHEQYF.

The CDR3 region is CASSQVGGRAGQNIQYF. CDR3 nucleotide sequence: TGTGCCAGCAGCCAAGTGGGGGGGAGGGCTGGCCAGAACATTCAGTACTTC. This chain uses TRBV3-1 with TRBJ2-4; 7 bases match TRBD2. Trimming cost V 1 base and J 7 bases; bases outside gene matches: 13. The CDR3 sequence is 17 residues long. CDR1 is LGHDT, CDR2 YNNKEL, per germline (reference sequence).

The chain links TRBV12-3 or TRBV12-4 to TRBJ1-2; 10 nucleotides align to TRBD1. This CDR3 is 16 amino acids long. Trimming took 6 bases from V and 6 from J; bases not matched to a gene: 13. CDR3 sequence: CASRLYGSGTGDGYTF. The DNA for the CDR3 is TGTGCCAGCAGACTCTACGGATCCGGGACAGGGGATGGCTACACCTTC.

This clonotype was observed a handful of times. Written as DNA, the CDR3 is TGTGCCAGCAGTGAAGCGCACCGAGGGGGTGGGTACGAGCAGTACTTC. This codes for CASSEAHRGGGYEQYF. J is TRBJ2-7 and V is TRBV2, with D perhaps matching TRBD1 (6 bases). Between the trimmed V and J ends, which lost 0 bases and 4 bases, there was a span of 16 bases. This CDR3 comprises 16 residues. Germline CDR1 and CDR2: SNHLY and FYNNEI.

The chain uses TRBV4-1 and TRBJ2-7; D is tentatively TRBD1 or TRBD2 (5 bases each). This CDR3 is built from 15 residues. The ends were cut back, 4 bases at V and 2 bases at J, with 15 bases in the middle. Germline V gene lookup returns CDR1 MGHRA and CDR2 YSYEKL. CDR3 bases: TGCGCCAGCAGCCTCGGGTGGGGGTCCACCTACGAGCAGTACTTC. Translated: CASSLGWGSTYEQYF.

This clonotype was seen only a few times. V gene TRBV20-1 combines with J gene TRBJ2-7, with 15 bases identical to TRBD2. CDR3 length: 14 residues. Looked up from germline, CDR1 is DFQATT and CDR2 is SNEGSKA (reference sequence). Trimming at V came to 7 bases and at J to 2 bases, leaving 3 bases not matched to a gene. CDR3 region: CSVGLAGGPYEQYF. CDR3 nucleotide sequence: TGCAGTGTCGGACTAGCGGGGGGGCCCTACGAGCAGTACTTC.

This clonotype was seen once. The chain employs TRBV5-1 and TRBJ2-5; D remains ambiguous. Trimming removed 0 bases at V and 4 bases at J, with 13 bases between. CDR1 SGHRS and CDR2 YFSETQ come from the germline V gene. The CDR3 loop spans 15 amino acids. The CDR3, as DNA: TGCGCCAGCAGCTTGGCCTCCAAAAGTCGAGAGACCCAGTACTTC. It encodes CASSLASKSRETQYF.

The chain couples TRBV10-3 to TRBJ1-2, with 9 bases matching TRBD1. Trimming removed 10 bases from V and 4 bases from J; junction bases left unmatched: 1. This CDR3 is 11 amino acids long. From germline, CDR1 is ENHRY and CDR2 SYGVKD. DNA of the CDR3: TGTGCCACGGGACAGGGCTATGGCTACACCTTC. It specifies CATGQGYGYTF.

This clonotype was counted once. V is TRBV11-2 and J is TRBJ2-3, with D unresolved. The CDR3 runs to 16 residues. Germline V gene sequence: CDR1 SGHAT, CDR2 FQNNGV. V was cut by 0 bases and J by 2 bases, with 12 bases left in between. The CDR3: CASSLDRAGNTDTQYF. Here the CDR3 DNA reads TGTGCCAGCAGCTTAGATAGAGCCGGAAACACAGATACGCAGTATTTT.

Concerning this clonotype: Possible read error: a much larger clone is one base away. The chain carries TRBV12-3 or TRBV12-4 and TRBJ2-7; D gene ambiguous. The CDR3 has 13 amino acids. V was cut by 4 bases and J by 3 bases, with 10 bases left in between. CDR3 nucleotides: TGTGCCAGCAGTTGGCGTCAGTGCTACGAGCAGTACTTC. Amino acids: CASSWRQCYEQYF.